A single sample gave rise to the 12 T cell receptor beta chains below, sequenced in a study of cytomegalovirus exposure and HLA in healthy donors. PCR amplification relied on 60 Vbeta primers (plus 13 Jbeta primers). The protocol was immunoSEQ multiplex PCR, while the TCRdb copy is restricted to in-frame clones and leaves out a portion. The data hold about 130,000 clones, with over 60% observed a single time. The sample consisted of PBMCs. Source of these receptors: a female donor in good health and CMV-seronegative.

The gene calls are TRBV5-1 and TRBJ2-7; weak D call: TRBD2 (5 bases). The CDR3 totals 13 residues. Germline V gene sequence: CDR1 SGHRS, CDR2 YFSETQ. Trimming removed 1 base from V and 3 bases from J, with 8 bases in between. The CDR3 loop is CASSLNGNYEQYF. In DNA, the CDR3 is TGCGCCAGCAGCTTGAACGGGAACTACGAGCAGTACTTC.

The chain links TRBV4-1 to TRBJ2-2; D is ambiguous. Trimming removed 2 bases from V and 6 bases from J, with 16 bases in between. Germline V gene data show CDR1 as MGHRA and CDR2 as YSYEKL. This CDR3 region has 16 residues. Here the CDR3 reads CASSQIGPPAAGELFF. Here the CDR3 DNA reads TGCGCCAGCAGCCAAATAGGCCCCCCCGCGGCCGGGGAGCTGTTTTTT.

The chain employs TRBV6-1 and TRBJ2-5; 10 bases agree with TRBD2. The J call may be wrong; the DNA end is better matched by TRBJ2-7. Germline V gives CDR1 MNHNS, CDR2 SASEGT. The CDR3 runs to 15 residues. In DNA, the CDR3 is TGTGCCAGCATAAAAGGACTAGCGGAATCCTACGAGCAGTACTTC. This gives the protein CASIKGLAESYEQYF.

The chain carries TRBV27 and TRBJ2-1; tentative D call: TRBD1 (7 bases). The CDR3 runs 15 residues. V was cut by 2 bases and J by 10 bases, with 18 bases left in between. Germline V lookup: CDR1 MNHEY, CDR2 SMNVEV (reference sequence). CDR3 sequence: CASSLEARGRGEQFF. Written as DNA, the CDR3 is TGTGCCAGCAGTTTAGAGGCTAGGGGGCGGGGAGAGCAGTTCTTC.

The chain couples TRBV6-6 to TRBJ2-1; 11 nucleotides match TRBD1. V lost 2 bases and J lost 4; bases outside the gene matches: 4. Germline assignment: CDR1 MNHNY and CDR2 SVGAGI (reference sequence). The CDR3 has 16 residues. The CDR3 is CASSYRGQGGYNEQFF. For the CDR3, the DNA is TGTGCCAGCAGTTACCGGGGACAGGGGGGATACAATGAGCAGTTCTTC.

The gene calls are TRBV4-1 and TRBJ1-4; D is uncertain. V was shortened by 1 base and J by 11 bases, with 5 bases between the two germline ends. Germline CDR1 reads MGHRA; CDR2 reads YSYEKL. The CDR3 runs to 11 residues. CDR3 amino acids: CASSQAGKLFF. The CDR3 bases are TGCGCCAGCAGCCAAGCCGGGAAACTGTTTTTT.

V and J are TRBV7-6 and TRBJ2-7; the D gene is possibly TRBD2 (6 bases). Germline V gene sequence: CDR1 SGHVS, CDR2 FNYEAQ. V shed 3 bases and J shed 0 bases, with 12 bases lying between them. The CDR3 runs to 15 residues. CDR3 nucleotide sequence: TGTGCCAGCAGCTTTGGCGGGGCCAGCTCCTACGAGCAGTACTTC. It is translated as CASSFGGASSYEQYF. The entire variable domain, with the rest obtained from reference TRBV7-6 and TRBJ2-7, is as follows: GAGVSQSPRYKVTKRGQDVALRCDPISGHVSLYWYRQALGQGPEFLTYFNYEAQQDKSGLPNDRFSAERPEGSISTLTIQRTEQRDSAMYRCASSFGGASSYEQYFGPGTRLTVT.

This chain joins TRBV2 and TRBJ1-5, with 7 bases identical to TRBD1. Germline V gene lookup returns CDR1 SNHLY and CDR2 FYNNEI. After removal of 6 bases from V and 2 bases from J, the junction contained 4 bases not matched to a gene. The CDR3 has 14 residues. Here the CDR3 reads CASSRDRGNQPQHF. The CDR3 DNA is TGTGCCAGCAGCCGCGACAGGGGCAATCAGCCCCAGCATTTT.

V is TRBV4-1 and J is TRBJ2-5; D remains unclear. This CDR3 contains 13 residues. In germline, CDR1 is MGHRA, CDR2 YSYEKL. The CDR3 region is CARPERNQETQYF. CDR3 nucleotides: TGCGCGCGCCCCGAAAGAAACCAAGAGACCCAGTACTTC.

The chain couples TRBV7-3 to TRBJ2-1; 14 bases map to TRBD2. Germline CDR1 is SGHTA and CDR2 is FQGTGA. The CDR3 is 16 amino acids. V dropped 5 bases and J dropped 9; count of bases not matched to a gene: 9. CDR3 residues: CASSGPGLAGAGEQFF. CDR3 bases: TGTGCCAGCAGCGGCCCGGGACTAGCGGGAGCCGGTGAGCAGTTCTTC.

In DNA form, the CDR3 reads TGTGCCAGCAGCTTAGGAGGGACAGCATCTGGAAACACCATATATTTT. The encoded protein is CASSLGGTASGNTIYF. The V and J genes are TRBV7-8 and TRBJ1-3, with 7 nucleotides matching TRBD1. The germline V gene has CDR1 SGHVS and CDR2 FQNEAQ. The CDR3 is 16 residues long. V was clipped by 1 base and J by 1 base; unmatched bases: 4.

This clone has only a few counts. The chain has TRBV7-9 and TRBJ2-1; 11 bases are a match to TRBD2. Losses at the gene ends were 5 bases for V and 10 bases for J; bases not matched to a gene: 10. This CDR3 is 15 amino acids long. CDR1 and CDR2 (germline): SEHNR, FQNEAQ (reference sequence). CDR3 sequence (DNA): TGTGCCAGCAGCCGAGGGGGACTAGCGGTACGGGAGCAGTTCTTC. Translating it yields CASSRGGLAVREQFF.